Presented here are 18 T cell receptor beta chains from one specimen sequenced in a study of siplizumab effects on memory and regulatory T cells. Measured with immunoSEQ multiplex PCR; TCRdb has only the in-frame clones, and not every one. This table has tens of thousands of clones, 93% appearing once. The sample comprised CD8+ T cells sorted from blood. These receptors all come from a human donor in good health.

This clone appeared a single time. The chain has TRBV5-1 and TRBJ2-1; a possible D gene is TRBD1 (5 bases). The CDR3 contains 16 residues. Germline loops: CDR1 SGHRS, CDR2 YFSETQ. The ends were cut back, 4 bases at V and 7 bases at J, with 21 bases in the middle. Here the CDR3 DNA reads TGCGCCAGCAGCCCTACTCCTGGCAGGGCCTTGAATGAGCAGTTCTTC. The encoded protein is CASSPTPGRALNEQFF.

As for this clone: The same CDR3 also results from other DNA sequences found in this sample. The V gene is TRBV6-5, the J gene TRBJ2-6; no firm D call. V dropped 6 bases and J dropped 3 bases, with 6 bases sitting between them. Germline V gene data show CDR1 as MNHEY and CDR2 as SVGAGI. The CDR3 contains 13 residues. Here the CDR3 reads CASSSSGANVLTF. The CDR3, as DNA: TGTGCCAGCAGCTCCAGTGGGGCCAACGTCCTGACTTTC.

V is TRBV5-4 and J is TRBJ2-5, with 7 bases aligning to TRBD1. J was trimmed by 4 bases and V by 4 bases; bases with no gene match: 7. From germline, CDR1 is SGHNT and CDR2 YYREEE (reference sequence). The CDR3 spans 14 residues. The chain's CDR3 is CASSATGSRETQYF. The CDR3 coding sequence is TGTGCCAGCAGCGCGACAGGGAGCCGAGAGACCCAGTACTTC.

This clone was seen a single time. V and J are TRBV4-1 and TRBJ2-2, with 12 bases identical to TRBD1. Per germline, CDR1 MGHRA and CDR2 YSYEKL. The length of the CDR3 is 15 residues. The V segment lost 4 bases and the J segment 7 bases; nucleotides outside the gene matches: 4. The DNA for the CDR3 is TGCGCCAGCAGCCGGGGACAGGGGGCGAGCGGGGAGCTGTTTTTT. It codes for CASSRGQGASGELFF.

The V gene is TRBV9, the J gene TRBJ2-5; 8 nucleotides align to TRBD2. The CDR3 is 14 residues long. After removal of 3 bases from V and 5 bases from J, the junction contained 6 bases not matched to a gene. Germline V gene sequence: CDR1 SGDLS, CDR2 YYNGEE. The CDR3 DNA is TGTGCCAGCAGCGACGGCGGGGGGCGGGAGACCCAGTACTTC. Translated, it gives CASSDGGGRETQYF.

The chain employs TRBV27 and TRBJ1-2; tentatively, D is TRBD1 (6 bases). This CDR3 is 17 amino acids long. The V and J ends lost 1 base and 1 base respectively, with 16 bases between them. CDR1 MNHEY and CDR2 SMNVEV come from the germline V gene (reference sequence). CDR3 in amino acids: CASSLFGQGQINYGYTF. The CDR3 DNA is TGTGCCAGCAGTTTATTCGGGCAGGGGCAGATTAACTATGGCTACACCTTC.

The chain has TRBV4-3 and TRBJ1-2; D possibly corresponds to TRBD1 (6 bases). Germline V lookup: CDR1 LGHNA, CDR2 YSLEER. The CDR3 covers 14 residues. V was pared by 4 bases and J by 4 bases, with 13 bases between. In DNA form, the CDR3 reads TGCGCCAGCAGCCCAGGACGGGGGGCCTATGGCTACACCTTC. As protein: CASSPGRGAYGYTF.

The genes are TRBV7-3 and TRBJ1-1; D not resolved. Germline V gene lookup returns CDR1 SGHTA and CDR2 FQGTGA. This CDR3 is 13 amino acids long. V lost 0 bases, J lost 8 bases, and 10 bases lay in between. CDR3 bases: TGTGCCAGCAGCTTAACGCAAGGACGGGAAGCTTTCTTT. Translating gives CASSLTQGREAFF.

The chain links TRBV11-2 to TRBJ1-2; 7 nucleotides line up with TRBD1. Trimming took 1 base from V and 6 from J; bases not matched to a gene: 2. Germline-derived CDR1 and CDR2 are SGHAT and FQNNGV. The CDR3 is 13 residues long. The CDR3 region is CASSLGDRDGYTF. The CDR3 coding sequence is TGTGCCAGCAGCTTAGGTGACAGGGATGGCTACACCTTC.

This chain joins TRBV7-6 and TRBJ1-6, with TRBD1 as a possible D gene (6 bases). The V end lost 1 base, the J end lost 6 bases, and 13 bases lay between the germline ends. Germline-derived CDR1 and CDR2 are SGHVS and FNYEAQ. CDR3 length equals 16 residues. This CDR3 is CASSLGSTGSNSPLHF. The DNA of the CDR3 is TGTGCCAGCAGCTTAGGCTCGACAGGTTCTAATTCACCCCTCCACTTT.

The gene calls are TRBV30 and TRBJ1-3, with TRBD1 matching over 7 bases. J lost 8 bases, V lost 4 bases, and 8 bases had no gene match. The CDR3 runs to 13 residues. Germline lookup yields CDR1 GTSNPN and CDR2 SVGIG (reference sequence). CDR3 loop: CAWTHRGLYTIYF. In DNA form, the CDR3 reads TGTGCCTGGACTCACAGGGGTCTATACACCATATATTTT.

V and J are TRBV19 and TRBJ2-5; 7 bases map to TRBD1. In germline, CDR1 is LNHDA, CDR2 SQIVND (reference sequence). Germline trimming cut 5 bases from V and 0 bases from J; bases unmatched to any gene: 9. This CDR3 contains 16 residues. CDR3 protein: CASSPMDRPYQETQYF. CDR3 DNA sequence: TGTGCCAGTAGTCCCATGGACAGGCCGTACCAAGAGACCCAGTACTTC.

V gene TRBV4-1 combines with J gene TRBJ1-2, with a possible D match to TRBD1 (5 bases). The CDR3 totals 15 residues. The ends were cut back, 4 bases at V and 0 bases at J, with 12 bases in the middle. Per germline, CDR1 MGHRA and CDR2 YSYEKL. The CDR3: CASSPSDISNYGYTF. CDR3 nucleotides: TGCGCCAGCAGCCCTTCGGACATCTCTAACTATGGCTACACCTTC.

The chain has TRBV5-1 and TRBJ2-2; D perhaps matches TRBD2 (7 bases). Germline V CDR1 and CDR2: SGHRS, YFSETQ. The CDR3 contains 19 residues. Trimming left V 4 bases short and J 0 bases short, with 22 bases between. DNA for the CDR3: TGCGCCAGCAGCCCTTTAGGGGGGCGCGGGGGTACGAACACCGGGGAGCTGTTTTTT. Its protein product is CASSPLGGRGGTNTGELFF. The variable domain in full, completed from reference TRBV5-1 and TRBJ2-2, reads KAGVTQTPRYLIKTRGQQVTLSCSPISGHRSVSWYQQTPGQGLQFLFEYFSETQRNKGNFPGRFSGRQFSNSRSEMNVSTLELGDSALYLCASSPLGGRGGTNTGELFFGEGSRLTVL.

V is TRBV9 and J is TRBJ2-5, with no clear D. Trimming pared 0 bases from V and 2 bases from J, leaving 5 bases between. This CDR3 contains 13 residues. In germline, CDR1 is SGDLS, CDR2 YYNGEE. The CDR3 DNA follows: TGTGCCAGCAGCGTAGTCTCACAAGAGACCCAGTACTTC. It encodes CASSVVSQETQYF.

The chain is built from TRBV5-4 and TRBJ2-1; 7 bases agree with TRBD2. Germline V gene lookup returns CDR1 SGHNT and CDR2 YYREEE (reference sequence). V lost 0 bases, J lost 3 bases, and 3 bases stayed unmatched. CDR3 length: 15 residues. The CDR3 reads CASSLVIAGYNEQFF. The CDR3 DNA follows: TGTGCCAGCAGCTTGGTTATAGCGGGCTACAATGAGCAGTTCTTC.

For the CDR3, the DNA is TGTGCCAGCAGCTGGTCAGATTCCTCTGGAAACACCATATATTTT. As protein: CASSWSDSSGNTIYF. The chain has TRBV5-6 and TRBJ1-3; D remains ambiguous. This CDR3 spans 15 amino acids. Deletions cut 3 bases from V and 0 bases from J, with 10 bases between. The germline V gene has CDR1 SGHDT and CDR2 YYEEEE.

This chain connects TRBV7-9 to TRBJ2-2; weak D call: TRBD1 (6 bases). The CDR3 totals 17 residues. Trimming cost V 6 bases and J 0 bases, with 17 bases left between them. CDR1 and CDR2 (germline): SEHNR, FQNEAQ (reference sequence). The CDR3 region has the DNA TGTGCCAGCAGAGGGGCCCCACAGGGCCCGAACACCGGGGAGCTGTTTTTT. Translated: CASRGAPQGPNTGELFF.